The 30 T cell receptor beta chains below all came from one sample that was sequenced in a study of shared clonotypes between healthy human individuals. Using immunoSEQ multiplex PCR, the repertoire was profiled, and TCRdb retains in-frame clones only, with some absent. The data contain under 750,000 clones, just under 75% of them singletons. The sequenced sample consisted of memory CD4+ T cells sorted from blood. Subset defined: CD45RA-negative fraction. The receptors were sampled from a woman aged 30 to 39 in good health.

This clone was seen once. V and J are TRBV14 and TRBJ1-1; D possibly corresponds to TRBD1 (5 bases). CDR1 is SGHDN and CDR2 is FVKESK in the germline V gene. This CDR3 has 15 amino acids. With 0 bases removed from V and 3 bases from J, the gap between germline ends came to 11 bases. CDR3 DNA sequence: TGTGCCAGCAGCCAAGATAGAGACAGATACACTGAAGCTTTCTTT. Residues: CASSQDRDRYTEAFF.

This chain connects TRBV28 to TRBJ2-7, with unresolved D. Germline V gene data show CDR1 as MDHEN and CDR2 as SYDVKM. There are 16 residues in the CDR3. Trimming left V 1 base short and J 0 bases short, with 13 bases between. The CDR3 bases are TGTGCCAGCAGTTTATATTCTCGGCCAGGCTCCTACGAGCAGTACTTC. It yields the protein CASSLYSRPGSYEQYF.

The rearrangement links TRBV6-6 to TRBJ2-5, with D unresolved. The V end was cut by 0 bases, the J end by 2 bases, with 10 bases between. The CDR3 has 15 amino acids. Germline CDR1 reads MNHNY; CDR2 reads SVGAGI (reference sequence). CDR3: CASSYSSGIQETQYF. Written as DNA, the CDR3 is TGTGCCAGCAGTTACTCGAGTGGGATTCAAGAGACCCAGTACTTC.

This clone was counted only a few times. The chain couples TRBV6-1 to TRBJ2-5, with unresolved D. Germline values: CDR1 MNHNS, CDR2 SASEGT. V shed 6 bases and J shed 1 base, with 9 bases lying between them. The CDR3 runs to 13 residues. In nucleotides, the CDR3 is TGTGCCAGCAGGGTGACGGTCCAAGAGACCCAGTACTTC. Amino acid sequence: CASRVTVQETQYF.

The chain employs TRBV2 and TRBJ2-1; D not certain. The CDR3 covers 15 residues. The germline CDR1 and CDR2 sequences are SNHLY and FYNNEI. The V gene lost 3 bases and the J gene lost 2 bases, with 11 bases spanning the gap. In DNA form, the CDR3 reads TGTGCCAGCAGTGAGGATAGGAGCGCCTACAATGAGCAGTTCTTC. Translation gives CASSEDRSAYNEQFF.

There are a few counts of this clone. The chain combines TRBV7-2 with TRBJ2-1; unclear D gene. The CDR3 spans 13 residues. Germline V gene data show CDR1 as SGHTA and CDR2 as FQGNSA. Trimming removed 7 bases at V and 8 bases at J, with 15 bases between. The DNA of the CDR3 is TGTGCCAGCACCGAGTACCTACGAGATGAGCAGTTCTTC. It yields the protein CASTEYLRDEQFF.

The chain links TRBV7-9 to TRBJ1-1, with D possibly TRBD1 on 6 matching bases. The CDR3 length is 14 residues. Looked up from germline, CDR1 is SEHNR and CDR2 is FQNEAQ (reference sequence). Trimming removed 5 bases from V and 5 bases from J, with 15 bases in between. CDR3 DNA sequence: TGTGCCAGCAGCCCGGGGGCCCAGGTGACTGAAGCTTTCTTT. It specifies CASSPGAQVTEAFF.

J is TRBJ2-1 and V is TRBV4-1; no definite D call. The CDR3 sequence is 14 residues long. V was cut by 3 bases and J by 0 bases, with 6 bases left in between. The V gene's germline CDR1 is MGHRA and CDR2 YSYEKL. The CDR3 sequence: CASSHRSSYNEQFF. The CDR3 DNA is TGCGCCAGCAGCCACCGAAGCTCCTACAATGAGCAGTTCTTC.

This chain connects TRBV6-1 to TRBJ2-7; 7 bases are a match to TRBD1. The CDR3 runs 14 residues. Unmatched junction bases numbered 6, after V lost 5 bases and J lost 2 bases. Germline CDR1 MNHNS, CDR2 SASEGT. The CDR3, as DNA: TGTGCCAGCAGTAGGACAGGCCCCACCTACGAGCAGTACTTC. Its translation: CASSRTGPTYEQYF.

This chain uses TRBV5-6 with TRBJ2-1; 13 bases match TRBD2. The CDR3 extends over 15 amino acids. Germline lookup yields CDR1 SGHDT and CDR2 YYEEEE. V was pared by 3 bases and J by 10 bases, with 7 bases of the junction left unmatched. The CDR3, as DNA: TGTGCCAGCAGCTGGACCGGGACTAGCGGGAAAGAGCAGTTCTTC. It encodes CASSWTGTSGKEQFF.

The V and J genes are TRBV19 and TRBJ1-4; no clear D. This CDR3 is 14 amino acids long. V gave up 5 bases and J gave up 6 bases, with 13 bases separating them. Germline-derived CDR1 and CDR2 are LNHDA and SQIVND (reference sequence). In DNA, the CDR3 is TGTGCCAGTAGTCAAGTTTCGGGATATGAAAAACTGTTTTTT. Translated: CASSQVSGYEKLFF.

Details on this clone: Other DNA sequences of this sample code for an identical CDR3. The J gene is TRBJ1-5, the V gene TRBV28, with D uncertain. Per the germline V gene, CDR1 is MDHEN and CDR2 is SYDVKM. Trimming took off 6 bases at V and 5 bases at J, with 14 bases between the two ends. The length of the CDR3 is 14 residues. The CDR3 region has the DNA TGTGCCAGCAGGCTAAGCGGGGATTATCAGCCCCAGCATTTT. The encoded protein is CASRLSGDYQPQHF.

CDR3 bases: TGTGCCAGCAGCTTGGGCCTGACATCCACAGGTAACGAGCAGTACTTC. Amino acids: CASSLGLTSTGNEQYF. The chain uses TRBV5-4 and TRBJ2-7, with D perhaps TRBD1 (5 bases). CDR1 and CDR2 (germline): SGHNT, YYREEE (reference sequence). This CDR3 has 16 residues. Trimming cost V 0 bases and J 5 bases, with 18 bases left between them.

This clone was seen a handful of times. The gene calls are TRBV5-4 and TRBJ2-3; TRBD2 agrees at 14 bases. The CDR3 sequence is 16 residues long. V trimming: 1 base; J trimming: 4 bases; junction bases outside the gene matches: 2. The germline CDR1 and CDR2 sequences are SGHNT and YYREEE (reference sequence). The CDR3: CASSLRLAGGADTQYF. The CDR3 nucleotides are TGTGCCAGCAGCTTGCGACTAGCGGGAGGGGCAGATACGCAGTATTTT.

This clone occurred once. The chain uses TRBV7-8 and TRBJ2-2; no firm D call. Germline V gene lookup returns CDR1 SGHVS and CDR2 FQNEAQ. V was clipped by 0 bases and J by 6 bases, with 8 bases between them. CDR3 length equals 14 residues. CDR3 protein: CASSLAEQSGELFF. The CDR3, as DNA: TGTGCCAGCAGCTTAGCGGAACAGTCCGGGGAGCTGTTTTTT.

The chain recombines TRBV4-1 with TRBJ2-6, with D tentatively TRBD1 (5 bases). V was cut by 0 bases and J by 1 base, with 7 bases left in between. CDR1 and CDR2 (germline): MGHRA, YSYEKL. This CDR3 is 16 amino acids long. The CDR3 sequence: CASSQERGSGANVLTF. DNA for the CDR3: TGCGCCAGCAGCCAAGAAAGGGGATCTGGGGCCAACGTCCTGACTTTC.

The chain couples TRBV28 to TRBJ1-4; the D gene is possibly TRBD1 (6 bases). CDR3 size: 15 residues. The V end lost 4 bases, the J end lost 2 bases, and 11 bases lay between the germline ends. Germline V gene lookup returns CDR1 MDHEN and CDR2 SYDVKM. The CDR3 region has the DNA TGTGCCAGCAGTTCGTACGGGGGCACTAATGAAAAACTGTTTTTT. Its translation: CASSSYGGTNEKLFF.

This clone was found once. The V gene is TRBV27, the J gene TRBJ2-7; the D gene is possibly TRBD2 (7 bases). CDR1 MNHEY and CDR2 SMNVEV come from the germline V gene (reference sequence). V lost 6 bases to trimming and J lost 2 bases, with 17 bases between them. CDR3 length: 15 amino acids. CDR3 protein: CASRRGGQTTYEQYF. The CDR3, as DNA: TGTGCCAGCAGAAGGGGGGGTCAGACTACCTACGAGCAGTACTTC.

Comments on this clone: The same CDR3 arises from other DNA sequences in this sample as well. The rearrangement links TRBV29-1 to TRBJ2-3; perhaps TRBD2 as D (6 bases). Germline assignment: CDR1 SQVTM and CDR2 ANQGSEA. The CDR3 has 14 amino acids. V shed 2 bases and J shed 3 bases, with 12 bases lying between them. CDR3 coding DNA: TGCAGCGTTGAAATGGGAGGAGGGACAGATACGCAGTATTTT. This codes for CSVEMGGGTDTQYF.

The J gene is TRBJ2-1, the V gene TRBV2; no reliable D call. The germline V gene has CDR1 SNHLY and CDR2 FYNNEI. V lost 10 bases to trimming and J lost 8 bases, with 24 bases between them. This CDR3 has 15 amino acids. For the CDR3, the DNA is TGTGCCACCCGAAACGGAAAGGCGGCTAGGGATGAGCAGTTCTTC. This codes for CATRNGKAARDEQFF.

J is TRBJ1-2 and V is TRBV30; 8 bases line up with TRBD1. The germline CDR1 and CDR2 sequences are GTSNPN and SVGIG (reference sequence). V lost 0 bases to trimming and J lost 7 bases; unmatched junction nucleotides: 7. This CDR3 has 14 residues. Here the CDR3 reads CAWSVRTGRGGYTF. The CDR3 region has the DNA TGTGCCTGGAGTGTACGGACAGGGCGGGGTGGCTACACCTTC.

The V call is TRBV28, the J call TRBJ1-2; TRBD1 might be the D (6 bases). Trimming removed 8 bases from V and 8 bases from J, with 15 bases in between. In germline, CDR1 is MDHEN, CDR2 SYDVKM. This CDR3 comprises 12 residues. In DNA form, the CDR3 reads TGTGCCAGCGTCATGACAGGTCTGGGCTACACCTTC. It encodes CASVMTGLGYTF.

Turning to this clone: Other DNA sequences in the sample encode the same CDR3. This rearrangement joins TRBV19 to TRBJ2-3, with D possibly matching TRBD2 (6 bases). Germline assignment: CDR1 LNHDA and CDR2 SQIVND (reference sequence). V was trimmed by 2 bases and J by 0 bases, leaving 9 bases between them. This CDR3 is 15 amino acids long. The CDR3 nucleotides read TGTGCCAGTAGTATACGCGGGGTTAGCACAGATACGCAGTATTTT. This gives the protein CASSIRGVSTDTQYF.

This clone has a handful of counts. The chain employs TRBV9 and TRBJ2-2; D may be TRBD2 (5 bases). V lost 2 bases to trimming and J lost 2 bases, with 10 bases between them. The CDR3 covers 15 residues. Germline CDR1 reads SGDLS; CDR2 reads YYNGEE. CDR3 coding DNA: TGTGCCAGCAGCGTGCAAGCGGCTAACACCGGGGAGCTGTTTTTT. This encodes CASSVQAANTGELFF. The full variable domain, rest sourced from reference TRBV9 and TRBJ2-2, is DSGVTQTPKHLITATGQRVTLRCSPRSGDLSVYWYQQSLDQGLQFLIQYYNGEERAKGNILERFSAQQFPDLHSELNLSSLELGDSALYFCASSVQAANTGELFFGEGSRLTVL.

The chain carries TRBV7-9 and TRBJ2-1; 8 nucleotides line up with TRBD1. V lost 1 base and J lost 8; bases outside the gene matches: 10. Germline V gene sequence: CDR1 SEHNR, CDR2 FQNEAQ (reference sequence). The CDR3 covers 16 residues. CDR3 protein: CASSLGDRNKGDEQFF. CDR3 in DNA: TGTGCCAGCAGCTTAGGGGACAGGAATAAAGGCGATGAGCAGTTCTTC.

The V call is TRBV28, the J call TRBJ2-7, with D tentatively TRBD1 or TRBD2 (5 bases each). The CDR3 length is 14 residues. Looked up from germline, CDR1 is MDHEN and CDR2 is SYDVKM. Trimming left V 2 bases short and J 3 bases short, with 11 bases between. The CDR3 here is CASSLTGQFYEQYF. The CDR3 nucleotides are TGTGCCAGCAGTTTAACGGGGCAGTTCTACGAGCAGTACTTC.

This clone has just a few counts. CDR3 protein: CASRVTDSGEAFF. CDR3 in DNA: TGTGCCAGCAGGGTAACGGACAGCGGTGAAGCTTTCTTT. The rearrangement uses TRBV27 and TRBJ1-1, with D tentatively TRBD1 (6 bases). CDR1 is MNHEY, CDR2 SMNVEV, per germline (reference sequence). The CDR3 extends over 13 amino acids. Between the trimmed V and J ends, which lost 6 bases and 7 bases, there was a span of 15 bases.

The chain combines TRBV20-1 with TRBJ2-5; weak D call: TRBD2 (6 bases). The CDR3 has 10 amino acids. CDR1 is DFQATT, CDR2 SNEGSKA, per germline (reference sequence). Trimming removed 5 bases from V and 9 bases from J, with 10 bases in between. Written as DNA, the CDR3 is TGCAGTGCTGAGGGCGGGGCCCAGTACTTC. Translated, it gives CSAEGGAQYF.

The chain couples TRBV29-1 to TRBJ2-5; TRBD1 might be the D (6 bases). Germline CDR1 is SQVTM and CDR2 is ANQGSEA. V was trimmed by 6 bases and J by 5 bases, leaving 16 bases between them. The CDR3 consists of 13 residues. This chain's CDR3 is CSVEQGKGETQYF. CDR3 nucleotides: TGCAGCGTCGAACAGGGCAAGGGGGAGACCCAGTACTTC.

The chain uses TRBV4-1 and TRBJ2-4; 8 bases are shared with TRBD2. The CDR3 is made up of 16 amino acids. V was pared by 2 bases and J by 3 bases, with 6 bases of the junction left unmatched. Germline loops: CDR1 MGHRA, CDR2 YSYEKL. In DNA, the CDR3 is TGCGCCAGCAGCCAAATCAGCGGGAGCCTCAAAAACATTCAGTACTTC. Translating gives CASSQISGSLKNIQYF.